A single sample is the source of the 24 T cell receptor beta chains below, sequenced in a study of CD8 T cells in Susac syndrome. A quantity of about 0.5 to 1 ug RNA underwent reverse transcription using random hexamers. Each CDR3 protein gets one entry after TCRdb re-called the immunoSEQ multiplex PCR reads with MiXCR. In the table there are under 200,000 distinct CDR3 sequences, 85% to 95% of which are singletons. The sample taken for sequencing was CD4+ T cells from PBMCs. Every receptor here comes from a human donor in good health.

This clonotype was picked up a small number of times. The V and J genes are TRBV29-1 and TRBJ2-7; the D is unclear. The V gene lost 4 bases and the J gene lost 1 base, with 5 bases spanning the gap. The germline V gene encodes CDR1 SQVTM and CDR2 ANQGSEA. The CDR3 length is 11 residues. This CDR3 reads CSVGSSYEQYF. Written as DNA, the CDR3 is TGCAGCGTTGGGTCTTCCTACGAGCAGTACTTC.

This sequence joins TRBV24-1 and TRBJ1-2; D not resolved. V lost 4 bases and J 6 bases, leaving 11 bases between the germline ends. The CDR3 sequence is 13 residues long. Germline V CDR1 and CDR2: KGHDR, SFDVKD. CDR3 residues: CATSEGTGDGYTF. The DNA of the CDR3 is TGTGCCACCAGTGAGGGAACGGGAGATGGCTACACCTTC.

V usage is TRBV3-1 and J usage is TRBJ2-1; D unresolved. The germline V and J ends were trimmed by 2 bases and 0 bases, with 8 bases remaining between them. Per germline, CDR1 LGHDT and CDR2 YNNKEL (reference sequence). This CDR3 spans 15 amino acids. CDR3 amino acids: CASSQIESSYNEQFF. The CDR3 DNA reads TGTGCCAGCAGCCAAATTGAAAGCTCCTACAATGAGCAGTTCTTC.

The chain is built from TRBV20-1 and TRBJ1-5, with D hard to call. Germline V gene sequence: CDR1 DFQATT, CDR2 SNEGSKA (reference sequence). This CDR3 contains 12 residues. V was shortened by 1 base and J by 4 bases, with 5 bases between the two germline ends. Here the CDR3 DNA reads TGCAGTGCTAGAGTACAGAATCAGCCCCAGCATTTT. It codes for CSARVQNQPQHF.

The gene calls are TRBV30 and TRBJ2-7; 9 bases agree with TRBD2. Per the germline V gene, CDR1 is GTSNPN and CDR2 is SVGIG (reference sequence). V was clipped by 4 bases and J by 6 bases; unmatched bases: 7. The CDR3 sequence is 13 residues long. CDR3: CAWNQREDGEQYV. CDR3 bases: TGTGCCTGGAACCAGCGGGAGGACGGCGAGCAGTACGTC.

V and J are TRBV29-1 and TRBJ2-6; D ambiguous. The CDR3 is 15 residues long. Between the trimmed V and J ends, which lost 4 bases and 0 bases, there was a span of 10 bases. Germline CDR1 is SQVTM and CDR2 is ANQGSEA. Here the CDR3 reads CSVAQASSGANVLTF. The DNA for the CDR3 is TGCAGCGTTGCTCAGGCCAGCTCTGGGGCCAACGTCCTGACTTTC.

This chain links TRBV11-2 with TRBJ2-7, with 8 positions matching TRBD2. Germline CDR1 reads SGHAT; CDR2 reads FQNNGV. After removal of 1 base from V and 2 bases from J, the junction contained 7 bases not matched to a gene. This CDR3 spans 16 amino acids. CDR3 protein: CASSLVAAGAPYEQYV. The CDR3 DNA reads TGTGCCAGCAGCTTAGTGGCAGCGGGAGCACCCTACGAGCAGTACGTC.

The CDR3 spells CASSQGLVMGADGYTF. The DNA for the CDR3 is TGTGCCAGCAGCCAAGGACTCGTTATGGGGGCCGATGGCTACACCTTC. The chain is built from TRBV3-1 and TRBJ1-2, with D perhaps matching TRBD1 (6 bases). The V end lost 1 base, the J end lost 6 bases, and 18 bases lay between the germline ends. The germline CDR1 and CDR2 sequences are LGHDT and YNNKEL (reference sequence). The CDR3 runs 16 residues. Complete variable domain (other parts from reference TRBV3-1 and TRBJ1-2): DTAVSQTPKYLVTQMGNDKSIKCEQNLGHDTMYWYKQDSKKFLKIMFSYNNKELIINETVPNRFSPKSPDKAHLNLHINSLELGDSAVYFCASSQGLVMGADGYTFGSGTRLTVV.

The chain combines TRBV29-1 with TRBJ2-3, with no clear D. CDR1 is SQVTM, CDR2 ANQGSEA, per germline. The CDR3 consists of 14 residues. V was clipped by 6 bases and J by 1 base, with 14 bases between them. The CDR3 protein is CSVKQGAGTDTQYF. CDR3 bases: TGCAGCGTCAAACAAGGTGCGGGCACAGATACGCAGTATTTT.

This chain links TRBV27 with TRBJ2-3, with a possible D match to TRBD2 (5 bases). The germline V gene has CDR1 MNHEY and CDR2 SMNVEV (reference sequence). The CDR3 is made up of 15 amino acids. V lost 5 bases and J lost 4, with 16 bases in between. This CDR3 reads CASSGSGRWADTQYF. Written as DNA, the CDR3 is TGTGCCAGCAGTGGAAGCGGCAGGTGGGCAGATACGCAGTATTTT.

The V and J genes are TRBV27 and TRBJ2-7; D gene ambiguous. Trimming left V 3 bases short and J 4 bases short, with 13 bases between. Germline V gene data show CDR1 as MNHEY and CDR2 as SMNVEV (reference sequence). The CDR3 totals 14 residues. CDR3 sequence reads: CASSFTRATYEQYF. The CDR3 DNA sequence: TGTGCCAGCAGTTTCACACGCGCAACATACGAGCAGTACTTC.

V is TRBV7-2 and J is TRBJ1-1, with D unclear. Germline values: CDR1 SGHTA, CDR2 FQGNSA. V lost 10 bases to trimming and J lost 2 bases, with 2 bases between them. The CDR3 totals 9 residues. CDR3 bases: TGTGCCACCAACACTGAAGCTTTCTTT. Its translation: CATNTEAFF.

The chain links TRBV25-1 to TRBJ1-2; 8 positions agree with TRBD1. Trimming cost V 3 bases and J 2 bases; bases outside gene matches: 5. The V gene's germline CDR1 is MGHDK and CDR2 SYGVNS. There are 15 residues in the CDR3. CDR3 coding DNA: TGTGCCAGCAGTGATGAGGCAGGGGGCAACTATGGCTACACCTTC. Translating it yields CASSDEAGGNYGYTF.

V usage is TRBV9 and J usage is TRBJ1-6; D perhaps matches TRBD1 (5 bases). CDR1 is SGDLS and CDR2 is YYNGEE in the germline V gene. V lost 0 bases and J lost 11, with 12 bases in between. CDR3 length: 14 residues. The CDR3 spells CASSVAQEGTPLHF. The DNA of the CDR3 is TGTGCCAGCAGCGTAGCTCAGGAGGGGACACCCCTCCACTTT.

J is TRBJ1-1 and V is TRBV29-1; a possible D gene is TRBD1 (6 bases). This CDR3 has 13 amino acids. Looked up from germline, CDR1 is SQVTM and CDR2 is ANQGSEA. The ends were cut back, 6 bases at V and 0 bases at J, with 11 bases in the middle. CDR3 protein: CSVGQTMNTEAFF. The CDR3 coding sequence is TGCAGCGTCGGACAGACCATGAACACTGAAGCTTTCTTT.

The chain is built from TRBV28 and TRBJ2-1; 12 bases line up with TRBD1. Germline CDR1 and CDR2: MDHEN and SYDVKM. J gave up 8 bases and V 4 bases, and 9 bases lay outside the gene matches. The length of the CDR3 is 16 residues. CDR3 nucleotides: TGTGCCAGCAGTTCGCCGGGACAGGGGGCGCATGATGAGCAGTTCTTC. It translates to CASSSPGQGAHDEQFF.

This clonotype was recorded only once. This chain links TRBV5-1 with TRBJ2-5; a weak D match, TRBD2 (6 bases). Trimming left V 2 bases short and J 2 bases short, with 13 bases between. The CDR3 is 15 residues long. Germline loops: CDR1 SGHRS, CDR2 YFSETQ. The DNA for the CDR3 is TGCGCCAGCAGCTTTGAGGGGAGGCGGCAAGAGACCCAGTACTTC. Its translation is CASSFEGRRQETQYF.

The chain links TRBV19 to TRBJ1-4, with D possibly being TRBD1 (6 bases). Germline CDR1 is LNHDA and CDR2 is SQIVND (reference sequence). The CDR3 runs to 15 residues. The germline V and J ends were trimmed by 3 bases and 3 bases, with 11 bases remaining between them. DNA of the CDR3: TGTGCCAGTAGTATCCAGGGGATACCTAATGAAAAACTGTTTTTT. This encodes CASSIQGIPNEKLFF.

CDR3 in DNA: TGTGCCAGCAGTGCGGTAGTTACAGATACGCAGTATTTT. Translating gives CASSAVVTDTQYF. This sequence joins TRBV6-4 and TRBJ2-3, with D hard to call. Trimming left V 4 bases short and J 3 bases short, with 8 bases between. This CDR3 is 13 amino acids long. Germline loops: CDR1 MRHNA, CDR2 SNTAGT.

The V call is TRBV6-5, the J call TRBJ1-6; 7 nucleotides match TRBD1. V gave up 5 bases and J gave up 11 bases; unmatched junction bases: 6. Germline V gene data show CDR1 as MNHEY and CDR2 as SVGAGI. The length of the CDR3 is 13 residues. For the CDR3, the DNA is TGTGCCAGCAGTGAAACAGGGGCGACACCCCTCCACTTT. Its translation: CASSETGATPLHF.

This chain uses TRBV12-3 or TRBV12-4 with TRBJ2-1; TRBD2 is a possible D gene (5 bases). CDR3 length: 15 amino acids. Between the trimmed V and J ends, which lost 6 bases and 9 bases, there was a span of 21 bases. The CDR3 loop is CASRGPIGVGGEQFF. For the CDR3, the DNA is TGTGCCAGCAGGGGCCCCATCGGGGTAGGAGGTGAGCAGTTCTTC.

This chain links TRBV28 with TRBJ1-2; tentative D call: TRBD1 (6 bases). The V end was cut by 9 bases, the J end by 2 bases, with 7 bases between. Germline lookup yields CDR1 MDHEN and CDR2 SYDVKM. This CDR3 has 11 amino acids. The CDR3 nucleotides read TGTGCCAGTCAGGGGAACTATGGCTACACCTTC. Residues: CASQGNYGYTF.

CDR3 in DNA: TGTGCCAGCAAGGGGGATAACTACAATGAGCAGTTCTTC. This sequence encodes CASKGDNYNEQFF. V is TRBV3-1 and J is TRBJ2-1, with a possible D match to TRBD1 (6 bases). The CDR3 contains 13 residues. CDR1 is LGHDT and CDR2 is YNNKEL in the germline V gene (reference sequence). V shed 7 bases and J shed 3 bases, with 10 bases lying between them.

V and J are TRBV3-1 and TRBJ2-2; D may be TRBD2 (6 bases). Germline loops: CDR1 LGHDT, CDR2 YNNKEL (reference sequence). V gave up 5 bases and J gave up 4 bases, with 11 bases separating them. This CDR3 region has 14 residues. CDR3 sequence: CASSGVAATGELFF. The CDR3, as DNA: TGTGCCAGCAGCGGGGTAGCGGCCACCGGGGAGCTGTTTTTT.